This entry is about one TCR beta chain. The data were produced by immunoSEQ multiplex PCR, yet TCRdb's version contains in-frame clones alone and is incomplete. In the table there are about 300,000 clones, approximately 90% of which are singletons. This sample is drawn from a study of blood T cell repertoires in COVID-19. As for the study in general: Some COVID-19 samples were acute and others convalescent; all came from the United States, Italy and Spain. Nucleic acid was either cDNA or gDNA, and it came from T cells, B-cell-depleted T cells, or PBMCs.

The CDR3 length is 16 residues. Trimming pared 7 bases from V and 0 bases from J, leaving 18 bases between. Germline V gene data show CDR1 as MNHNY and CDR2 as SVGAGI (reference sequence). The Seattle site enrolled patients during active infection and followed them longitudinally. The specimen was peripheral blood. V is TRBV6-6 and J is TRBJ1-1; no clear D gene. The receptor comes from a woman between 50 and 59 years old with COVID-19, enrolled during active disease. The CDR3 here is CASNKGSGLMNTEAFF. The CDR3 DNA is TGTGCCAGCAATAAAGGGTCCGGACTCATGAACACTGAAGCTTTCTTT.